These T cell receptor beta chains were read from a single sample in a study of T cell responses to AZD1222 COVID-19 vaccine. The repertoire was sequenced with immunoSEQ multiplex PCR; TCRdb's copy has only in-frame clones and lacks some. Of 180,000 or so clones in the sample, 88% were seen once. The source material was peripheral blood, sampled 28 days after the second AZD1222 dose. These receptors came from an adult who received the AZD1222 COVID-19 vaccine. The CDR3 runs from the conserved cysteine through the conserved F or W. The D gene is left open where the match is weak. A clone size is listed for some rows: how often the clone was seen (once, few, many), or a class if it is expanded.

d_gene: TRBD1; j_gene: TRBJ2-3; v_gene: TRBV7-9; abundance: NA; CDR3aa: CASSSDRGWTDTQYF; CDR3nt: TGTGCCAGCAGCTCTGACAGGGGTTGGACAGATACGCAGTATTTT
d_gene: NA; j_gene: TRBJ2-7; v_gene: TRBV12-5; abundance: NA; CDR3aa: CASASRTKESYEQYF; CDR3nt: TGTGCTAGTGCTTCGAGGACAAAAGAATCCTACGAGCAGTACTTC
d_gene: NA; j_gene: TRBJ2-4; v_gene: TRBV28; abundance: NA; CDR3aa: CASSPRPGRAKNIQYF; CDR3nt: TGTGCCAGCAGCCCACGGCCGGGACGCGCCAAAAACATTCAGTACTTC
d_gene: TRBD2; j_gene: TRBJ2-5; v_gene: TRBV7-3; abundance: NA; CDR3aa: CASSSMGLEYETQYF; CDR3nt: TGTGCCAGCAGCTCCATGGGACTAGAGTACGAGACCCAGTACTTC
d_gene: TRBD1; j_gene: TRBJ1-1; v_gene: TRBV10-2; abundance: NA; CDR3aa: CASSDGTGRGNTEAFF; CDR3nt: TGCGCCAGCAGTGATGGGACAGGGCGTGGAAACACTGAAGCTTTCTTT
d_gene: NA; j_gene: TRBJ2-1; v_gene: TRBV25-1; abundance: NA; CDR3aa: CASSDPRGNEQFF; CDR3nt: TGTGCCAGCAGTGATCCTAGGGGTAATGAGCAGTTCTTC
d_gene: NA; j_gene: TRBJ2-1; v_gene: TRBV6-2/TRBV6-3; abundance: NA; CDR3aa: CASSYSEREQFF; CDR3nt: TGTGCCAGCAGTTACTCGGAGCGGGAGCAGTTCTTC
d_gene: NA; j_gene: TRBJ2-3; v_gene: TRBV30; abundance: NA; CDR3aa: CAWSKGSFTDTQYF; CDR3nt: TGTGCCTGGAGTAAAGGCAGTTTCACAGATACGCAGTATTTT
d_gene: NA; j_gene: TRBJ2-1; v_gene: TRBV11-2; abundance: few; CDR3aa: CASSLGDWTYNEQFF; CDR3nt: TGTGCCAGCAGCTTAGGGGACTGGACCTACAATGAGCAGTTCTTC
d_gene: TRBD1; j_gene: TRBJ2-5; v_gene: TRBV27; abundance: NA; CDR3aa: CASSPRAPRGQRETQYF; CDR3nt: TGTGCCAGCAGTCCTAGAGCCCCCAGGGGGCAGAGGGAGACCCAGTACTTC
d_gene: NA; j_gene: TRBJ2-5; v_gene: TRBV13; abundance: NA; CDR3aa: CASRYYREGGETQYF; CDR3nt: TGTGCCAGCAGATATTACAGGGAGGGAGGAGAGACCCAGTACTTC
d_gene: NA; j_gene: TRBJ2-3; v_gene: TRBV27; abundance: NA; CDR3aa: CATRPGVASTDTQYF; CDR3nt: TGTGCCACCCGGCCGGGAGTCGCTAGCACAGATACGCAGTATTTT
d_gene: NA; j_gene: TRBJ2-5; v_gene: TRBV20-1; abundance: NA; CDR3aa: CSASVRETQYF; CDR3nt: TGCAGTGCTAGCGTCCGCGAGACCCAGTACTTC
d_gene: NA; j_gene: TRBJ1-5; v_gene: TRBV10-3; abundance: NA; CDR3aa: CAISEFPGENQPQHF; CDR3nt: TGTGCCATCAGTGAGTTTCCAGGGGAGAATCAGCCCCAGCATTTT
d_gene: NA; j_gene: TRBJ1-4; v_gene: TRBV18; abundance: few; CDR3aa: CASSPPREKLFF; CDR3nt: TGTGCCAGCTCACCACCGAGGGAAAAACTGTTTTTT
d_gene: TRBD1; j_gene: TRBJ2-1; v_gene: TRBV30; abundance: NA; CDR3aa: CAWSAPRQGVYEQFF; CDR3nt: TGTGCCTGGAGTGCCCCCAGGCAGGGGGTCTATGAGCAGTTCTTC
d_gene: NA; j_gene: TRBJ2-3; v_gene: TRBV27; abundance: NA; CDR3aa: CASRRGGATDTQYF; CDR3nt: TGTGCCAGCAGGCGCGGCGGGGCGACAGATACGCAGTATTTT
d_gene: TRBD2; j_gene: TRBJ2-2; v_gene: TRBV5-4; abundance: NA; CDR3aa: CASSLGATSGNTGELFF; CDR3nt: TGTGCCAGCAGCTTGGGGGCGACTAGCGGGAACACCGGGGAGCTGTTTTTT
d_gene: TRBD2; j_gene: TRBJ2-1; v_gene: TRBV6-5; abundance: NA; CDR3aa: CASFGGRGKGEQFF; CDR3nt: TGTGCCAGCTTCGGCGGGAGGGGGAAGGGTGAGCAGTTCTTC
d_gene: TRBD1; j_gene: TRBJ1-6; v_gene: TRBV19; abundance: NA; CDR3aa: CATTSTGQGDSPLHF; CDR3nt: TGTGCCACCACCTCGACGGGACAGGGAGATTCACCCCTCCACTTT